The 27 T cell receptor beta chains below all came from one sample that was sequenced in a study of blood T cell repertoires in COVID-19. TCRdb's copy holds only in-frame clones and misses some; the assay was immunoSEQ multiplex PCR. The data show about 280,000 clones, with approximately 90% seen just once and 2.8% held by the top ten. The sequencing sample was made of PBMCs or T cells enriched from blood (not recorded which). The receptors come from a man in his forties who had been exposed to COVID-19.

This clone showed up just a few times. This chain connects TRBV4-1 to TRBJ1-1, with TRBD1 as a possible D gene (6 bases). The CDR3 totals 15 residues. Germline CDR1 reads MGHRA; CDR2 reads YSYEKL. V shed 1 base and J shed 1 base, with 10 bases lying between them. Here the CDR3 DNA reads TGCGCCAGCAGCCAAGGCGTACAGGGGAACACTGAAGCTTTCTTT. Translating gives CASSQGVQGNTEAFF.

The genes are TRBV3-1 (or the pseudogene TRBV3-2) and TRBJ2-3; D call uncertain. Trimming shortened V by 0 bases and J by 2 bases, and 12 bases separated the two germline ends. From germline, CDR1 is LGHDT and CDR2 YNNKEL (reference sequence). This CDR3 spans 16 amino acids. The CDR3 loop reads CASSQEAGYATDTQYF. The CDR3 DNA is TGTGCCAGCAGCCAAGAGGCAGGATACGCCACAGATACGCAGTATTTT.

The CDR3 nucleotides are TGTGCCAGTGGGTCAGCGGGCAATCAGCCCCAGCATTTT. Translated: CASGSAGNQPQHF. The chain carries TRBV19 and TRBJ1-5; D not certain. The CDR3 totals 13 residues. Per germline, CDR1 LNHDA and CDR2 SQIVND (reference sequence). V was pared by 8 bases and J by 2 bases, with 10 bases between. The entire variable domain, with the rest obtained from reference TRBV19 and TRBJ1-5, is as follows: DGGITQSPKYLFRKEGQNVTLSCEQNLNHDAMYWYRQDPGQGLRLIYYSQIVNDFQKGDIAEGYSVSREKKESFPLTVTSAQKNPTAFYLCASGSAGNQPQHFGDGTRLSIL.

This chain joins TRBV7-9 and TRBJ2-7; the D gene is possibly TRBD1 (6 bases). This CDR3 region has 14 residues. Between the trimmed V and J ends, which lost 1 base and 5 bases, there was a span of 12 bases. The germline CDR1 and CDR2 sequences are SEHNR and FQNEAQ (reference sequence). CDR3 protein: CASSLVAGAHEQYF. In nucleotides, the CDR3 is TGTGCCAGCAGCTTAGTTGCAGGGGCCCACGAGCAGTACTTC.

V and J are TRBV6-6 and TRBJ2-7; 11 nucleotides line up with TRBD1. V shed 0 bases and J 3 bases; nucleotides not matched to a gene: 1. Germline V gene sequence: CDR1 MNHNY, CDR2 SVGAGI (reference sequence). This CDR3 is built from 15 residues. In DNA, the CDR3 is TGTGCCAGCAGTTACTCCGGGACAGGGGGCTACGAGCAGTACTTC. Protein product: CASSYSGTGGYEQYF.

The CDR3: CASSPSGALANEQFF. The CDR3 DNA follows: TGTGCCAGCAGCCCCTCAGGGGCCTTAGCCAATGAGCAGTTCTTC. The chain combines TRBV7-2 with TRBJ2-1; TRBD1 might be the D (6 bases). With 5 bases removed from V and 6 bases from J, the gap between germline ends came to 17 bases. Germline V gives CDR1 SGHTA, CDR2 FQGNSA. The CDR3 totals 15 residues.

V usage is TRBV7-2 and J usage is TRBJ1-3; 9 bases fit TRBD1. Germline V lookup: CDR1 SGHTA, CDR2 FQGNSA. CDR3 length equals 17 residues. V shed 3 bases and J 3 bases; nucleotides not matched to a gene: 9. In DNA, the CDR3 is TGTGCCAGCAGCTTGGGGCTACAGGGGGCAGATGGAAACACCATATATTTT. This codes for CASSLGLQGADGNTIYF.

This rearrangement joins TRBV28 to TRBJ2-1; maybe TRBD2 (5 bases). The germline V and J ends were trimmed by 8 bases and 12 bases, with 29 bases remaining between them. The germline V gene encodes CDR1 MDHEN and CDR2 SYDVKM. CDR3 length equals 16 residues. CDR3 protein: CASGGGGLAMSFGQFF. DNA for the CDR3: TGTGCCAGCGGAGGAGGCGGGCTGGCAATGAGTTTTGGGCAGTTCTTC.

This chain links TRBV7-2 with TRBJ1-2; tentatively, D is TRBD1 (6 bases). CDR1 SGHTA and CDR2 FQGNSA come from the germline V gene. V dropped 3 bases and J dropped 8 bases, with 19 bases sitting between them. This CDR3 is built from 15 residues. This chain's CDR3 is CASSLIDRPPKGYTF. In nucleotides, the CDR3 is TGTGCCAGCAGCTTGATCGACAGGCCTCCTAAGGGCTACACCTTC.

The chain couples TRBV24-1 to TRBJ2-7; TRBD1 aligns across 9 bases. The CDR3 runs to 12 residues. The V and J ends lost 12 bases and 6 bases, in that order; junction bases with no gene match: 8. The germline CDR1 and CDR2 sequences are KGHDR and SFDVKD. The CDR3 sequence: CAAGGQGGEQYF. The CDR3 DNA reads TGTGCCGCTGGGGGACAGGGAGGCGAGCAGTACTTC.

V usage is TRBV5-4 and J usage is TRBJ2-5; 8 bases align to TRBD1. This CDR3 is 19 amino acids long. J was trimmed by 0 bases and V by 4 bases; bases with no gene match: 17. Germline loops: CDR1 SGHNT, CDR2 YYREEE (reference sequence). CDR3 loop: CASSPRTGLGWVYQETQYF. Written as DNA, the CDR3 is TGTGCCAGCAGCCCAAGGACAGGGTTAGGGTGGGTCTACCAAGAGACCCAGTACTTC.

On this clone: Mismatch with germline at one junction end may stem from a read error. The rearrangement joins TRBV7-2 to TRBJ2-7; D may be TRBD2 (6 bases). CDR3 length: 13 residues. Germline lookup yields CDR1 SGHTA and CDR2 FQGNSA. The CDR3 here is CASSSGDVLVLRF. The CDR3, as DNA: TGTGCCAGCAGCTCGGGGGACGTGCTAGTCTTAAGGTTC.

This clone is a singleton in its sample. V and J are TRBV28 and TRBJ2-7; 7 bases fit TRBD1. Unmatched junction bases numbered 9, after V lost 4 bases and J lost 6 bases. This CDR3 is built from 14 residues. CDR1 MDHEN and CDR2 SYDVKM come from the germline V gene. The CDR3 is CASSYSGTDGEQYF. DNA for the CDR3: TGTGCCAGCAGTTACTCCGGGACAGACGGCGAGCAGTACTTC.

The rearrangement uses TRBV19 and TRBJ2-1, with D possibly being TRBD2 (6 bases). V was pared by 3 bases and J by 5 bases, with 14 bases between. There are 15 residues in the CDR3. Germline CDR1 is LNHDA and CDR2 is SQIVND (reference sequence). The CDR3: CASSISRESDNEQFF. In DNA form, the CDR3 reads TGTGCCAGTAGTATTTCTCGGGAGAGCGACAATGAGCAGTTCTTC.

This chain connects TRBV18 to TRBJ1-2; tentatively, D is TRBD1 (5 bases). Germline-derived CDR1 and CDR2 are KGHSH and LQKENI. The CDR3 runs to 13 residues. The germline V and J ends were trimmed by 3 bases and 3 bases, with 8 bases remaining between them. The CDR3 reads CASSPQGDYGYTF. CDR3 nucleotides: TGTGCCAGCTCACCGCAAGGGGACTATGGCTACACCTTC.

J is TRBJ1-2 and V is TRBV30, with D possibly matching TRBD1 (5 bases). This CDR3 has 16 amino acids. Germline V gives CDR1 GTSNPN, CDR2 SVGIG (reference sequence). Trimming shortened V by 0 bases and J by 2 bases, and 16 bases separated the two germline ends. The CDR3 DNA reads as TGTGCCTGGAGTGTACCTGGCCAGGGTGGAAACTATGGCTACACCTTC. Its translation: CAWSVPGQGGNYGYTF.

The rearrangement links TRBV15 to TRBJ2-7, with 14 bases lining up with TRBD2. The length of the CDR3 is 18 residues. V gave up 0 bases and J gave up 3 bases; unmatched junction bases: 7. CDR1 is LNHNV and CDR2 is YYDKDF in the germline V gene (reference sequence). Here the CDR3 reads CATSRDIMGTSGSYEQYF. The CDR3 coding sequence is TGTGCCACCAGCAGAGATATTATGGGGACTAGCGGGAGCTACGAGCAGTACTTC.

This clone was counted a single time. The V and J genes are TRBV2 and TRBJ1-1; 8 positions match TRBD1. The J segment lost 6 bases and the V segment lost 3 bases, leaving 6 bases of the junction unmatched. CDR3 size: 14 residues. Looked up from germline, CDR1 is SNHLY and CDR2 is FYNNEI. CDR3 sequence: CASSDDRGYAEAFF. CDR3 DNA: TGTGCCAGCAGTGACGACAGGGGATATGCTGAAGCTTTCTTT.

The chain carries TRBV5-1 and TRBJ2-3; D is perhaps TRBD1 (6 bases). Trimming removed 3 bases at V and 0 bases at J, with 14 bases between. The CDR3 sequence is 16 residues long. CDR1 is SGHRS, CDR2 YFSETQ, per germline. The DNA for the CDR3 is TGCGCCAGCAGCTGGGGCCGGGGACAAAGCACAGATACGCAGTATTTT. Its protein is CASSWGRGQSTDTQYF.

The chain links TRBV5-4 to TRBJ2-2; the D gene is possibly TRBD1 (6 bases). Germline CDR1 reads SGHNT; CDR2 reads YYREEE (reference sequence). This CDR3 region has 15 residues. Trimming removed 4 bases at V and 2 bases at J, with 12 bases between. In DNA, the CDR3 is TGTGCCAGCAGCCAGGGGCTGTTAAACACCGGGGAGCTGTTTTTT. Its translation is CASSQGLLNTGELFF.

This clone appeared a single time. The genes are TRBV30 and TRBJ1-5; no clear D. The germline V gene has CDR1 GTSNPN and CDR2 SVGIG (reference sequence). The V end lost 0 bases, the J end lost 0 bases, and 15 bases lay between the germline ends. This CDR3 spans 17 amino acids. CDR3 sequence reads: CAWSVGRVDHSNQPQHF. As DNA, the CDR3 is TGTGCCTGGAGTGTGGGCAGAGTCGATCATAGCAATCAGCCCCAGCATTTT.

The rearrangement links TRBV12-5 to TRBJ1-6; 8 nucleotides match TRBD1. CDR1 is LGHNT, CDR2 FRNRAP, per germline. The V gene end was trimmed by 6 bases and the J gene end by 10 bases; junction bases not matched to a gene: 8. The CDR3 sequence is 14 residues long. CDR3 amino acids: CASGPDRGRSPLHF. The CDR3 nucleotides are TGTGCTAGTGGCCCCGACAGGGGTAGATCACCCCTCCACTTT.

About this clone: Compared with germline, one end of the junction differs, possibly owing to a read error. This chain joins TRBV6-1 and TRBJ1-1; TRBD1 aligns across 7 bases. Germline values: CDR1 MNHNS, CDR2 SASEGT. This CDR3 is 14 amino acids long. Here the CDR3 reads CASSEGNHRGKAFF. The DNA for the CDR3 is TGTGCCAGCAGCGAAGGAAACCACAGGGGTAAAGCTTTCTTT.

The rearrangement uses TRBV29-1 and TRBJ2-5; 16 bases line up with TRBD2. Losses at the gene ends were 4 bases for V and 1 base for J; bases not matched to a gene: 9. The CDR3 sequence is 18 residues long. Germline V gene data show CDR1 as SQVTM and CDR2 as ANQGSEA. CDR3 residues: CSVAGLAGGKKAQETQYF. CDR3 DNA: TGCAGCGTTGCGGGACTAGCGGGAGGGAAGAAGGCCCAAGAGACCCAGTACTTC.

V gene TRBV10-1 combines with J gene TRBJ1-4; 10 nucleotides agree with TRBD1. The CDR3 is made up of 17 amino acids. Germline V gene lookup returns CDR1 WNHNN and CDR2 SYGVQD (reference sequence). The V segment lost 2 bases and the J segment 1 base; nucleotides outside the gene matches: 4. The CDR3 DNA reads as TGCGCCAGCAGTGAGAGGACAGGGGGAAGAACTAATGAAAAACTGTTTTTT. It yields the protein CASSERTGGRTNEKLFF.

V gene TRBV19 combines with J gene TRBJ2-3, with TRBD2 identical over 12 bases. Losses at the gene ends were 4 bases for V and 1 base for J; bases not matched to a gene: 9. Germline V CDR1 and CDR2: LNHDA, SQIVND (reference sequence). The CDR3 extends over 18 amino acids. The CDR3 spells CASSKVASGRAGTDTQYF. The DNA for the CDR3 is TGTGCCAGTAGTAAAGTCGCTAGCGGGAGGGCCGGCACAGATACGCAGTATTTT. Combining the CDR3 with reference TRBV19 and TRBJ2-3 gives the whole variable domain DGGITQSPKYLFRKEGQNVTLSCEQNLNHDAMYWYRQDPGQGLRLIYYSQIVNDFQKGDIAEGYSVSREKKESFPLTVTSAQKNPTAFYLCASSKVASGRAGTDTQYFGPGTRLTVL.

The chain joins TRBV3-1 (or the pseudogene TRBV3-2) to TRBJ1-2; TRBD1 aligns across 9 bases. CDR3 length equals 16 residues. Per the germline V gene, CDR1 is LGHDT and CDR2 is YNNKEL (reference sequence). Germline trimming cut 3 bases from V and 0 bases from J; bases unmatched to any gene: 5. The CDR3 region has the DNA TGTGCCAGCAGCCATGGGGACAGGGCCCCTAACTATGGCTACACCTTC. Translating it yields CASSHGDRAPNYGYTF.